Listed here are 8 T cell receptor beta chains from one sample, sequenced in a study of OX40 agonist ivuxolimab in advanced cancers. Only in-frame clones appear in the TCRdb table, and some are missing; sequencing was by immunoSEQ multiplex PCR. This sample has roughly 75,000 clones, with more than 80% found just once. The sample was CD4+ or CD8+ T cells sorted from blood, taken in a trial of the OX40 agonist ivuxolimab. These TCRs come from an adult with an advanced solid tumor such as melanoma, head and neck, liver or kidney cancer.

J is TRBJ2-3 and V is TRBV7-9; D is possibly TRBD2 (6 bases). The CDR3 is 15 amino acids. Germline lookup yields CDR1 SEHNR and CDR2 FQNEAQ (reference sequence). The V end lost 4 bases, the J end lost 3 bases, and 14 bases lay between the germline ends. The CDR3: CASSSGWRETDTQYF. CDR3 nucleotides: TGTGCCAGCAGCTCCGGGTGGCGGGAAACAGATACGCAGTATTTT.

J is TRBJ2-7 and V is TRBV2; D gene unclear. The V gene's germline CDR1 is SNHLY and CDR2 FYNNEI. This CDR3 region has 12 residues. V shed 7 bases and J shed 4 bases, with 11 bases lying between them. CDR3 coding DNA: TGTGCCAGCAAAATCGAATTTTACGAGCAGTACTTC. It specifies CASKIEFYEQYF.

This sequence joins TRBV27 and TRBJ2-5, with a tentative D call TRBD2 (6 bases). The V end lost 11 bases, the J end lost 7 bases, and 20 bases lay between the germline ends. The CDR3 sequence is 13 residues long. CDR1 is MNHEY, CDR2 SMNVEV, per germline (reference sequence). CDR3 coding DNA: TGTGCCTCGGCGACGGGAGTTCAGGGGACCCAGTACTTC. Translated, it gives CASATGVQGTQYF.

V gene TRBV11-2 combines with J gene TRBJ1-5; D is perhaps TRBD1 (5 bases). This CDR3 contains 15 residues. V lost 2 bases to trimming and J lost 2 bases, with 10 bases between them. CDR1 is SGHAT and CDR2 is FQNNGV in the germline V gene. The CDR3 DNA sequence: TGTGCCAGCAGCTTAAGGGGCATGGGCAATCAGCCCCAGCATTTT. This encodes CASSLRGMGNQPQHF.

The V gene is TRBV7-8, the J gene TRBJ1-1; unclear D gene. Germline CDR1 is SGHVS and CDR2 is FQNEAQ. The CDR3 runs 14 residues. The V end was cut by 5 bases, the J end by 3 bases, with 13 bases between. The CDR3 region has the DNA TGTGCCAGCAGCGTCAGTGTGGAGGACACTGAAGCTTTCTTT. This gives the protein CASSVSVEDTEAFF.

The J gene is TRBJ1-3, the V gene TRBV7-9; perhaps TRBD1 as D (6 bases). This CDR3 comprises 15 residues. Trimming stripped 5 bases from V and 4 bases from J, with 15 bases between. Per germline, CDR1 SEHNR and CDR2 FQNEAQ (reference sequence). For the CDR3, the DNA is TGTGCCAGCAGCCGGGCCGGGGGGCGAGGAAACACCATATATTTT. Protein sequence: CASSRAGGRGNTIYF.

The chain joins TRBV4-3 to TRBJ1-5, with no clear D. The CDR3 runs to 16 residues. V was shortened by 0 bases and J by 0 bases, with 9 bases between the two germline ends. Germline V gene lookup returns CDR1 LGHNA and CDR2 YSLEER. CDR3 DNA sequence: TGCGCCAGCAGCCAAGATCTGGGAAATAGCAATCAGCCCCAGCATTTT. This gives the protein CASSQDLGNSNQPQHF.

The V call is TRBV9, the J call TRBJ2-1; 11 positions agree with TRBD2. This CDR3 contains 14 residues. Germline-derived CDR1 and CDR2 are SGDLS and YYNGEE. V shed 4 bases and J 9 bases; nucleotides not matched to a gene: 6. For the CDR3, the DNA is TGTGCCAGCAGCCCGGGGACTAGCGGTGGTGAGCAGTTCTTC. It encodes CASSPGTSGGEQFF.